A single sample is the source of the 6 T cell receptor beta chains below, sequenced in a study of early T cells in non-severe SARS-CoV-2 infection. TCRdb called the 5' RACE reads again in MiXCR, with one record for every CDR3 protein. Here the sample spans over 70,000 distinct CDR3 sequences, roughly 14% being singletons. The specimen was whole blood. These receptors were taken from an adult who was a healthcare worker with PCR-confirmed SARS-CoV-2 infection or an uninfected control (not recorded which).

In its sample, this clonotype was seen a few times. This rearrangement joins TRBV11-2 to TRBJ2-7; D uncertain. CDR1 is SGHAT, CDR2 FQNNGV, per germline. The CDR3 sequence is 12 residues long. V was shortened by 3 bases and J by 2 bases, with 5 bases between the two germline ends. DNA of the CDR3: TGTGCCAGCAGCTTCGGCCCCTACGAGCAGTACTTC. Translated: CASSFGPYEQYF.

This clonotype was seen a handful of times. CDR3 sequence (DNA): TGTGCCAGCAGTTATACTGCTGATACGCAGTATTTT. Encoded protein: CASSYTADTQYF. The J gene is TRBJ2-3, the V gene TRBV6-6, with D unresolved. V gave up 3 bases and J gave up 6 bases, with 7 bases separating them. CDR3 length equals 12 residues. CDR1 and CDR2 from the germline V gene are MNHNY and SVGAGI (reference sequence).

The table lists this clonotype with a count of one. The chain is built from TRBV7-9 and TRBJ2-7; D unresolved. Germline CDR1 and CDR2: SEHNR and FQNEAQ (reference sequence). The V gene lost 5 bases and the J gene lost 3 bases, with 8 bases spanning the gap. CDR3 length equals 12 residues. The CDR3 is CASSPSDYEQYF. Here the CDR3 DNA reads TGTGCCAGCAGCCCTTCCGACTACGAGCAGTACTTC.

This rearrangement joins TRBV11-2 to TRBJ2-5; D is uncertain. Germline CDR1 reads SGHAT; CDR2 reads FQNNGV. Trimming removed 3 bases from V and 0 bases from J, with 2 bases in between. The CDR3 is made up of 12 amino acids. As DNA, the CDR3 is TGTGCCAGCAGCTTCGACCAAGAGACCCAGTACTTC. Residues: CASSFDQETQYF.

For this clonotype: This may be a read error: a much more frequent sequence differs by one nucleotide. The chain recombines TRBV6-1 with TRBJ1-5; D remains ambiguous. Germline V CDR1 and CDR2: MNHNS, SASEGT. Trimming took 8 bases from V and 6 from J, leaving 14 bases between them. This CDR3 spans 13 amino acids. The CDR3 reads CASGDAAIQPQHF. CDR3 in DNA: TGTGCCAGCGGCGATGCGGCCATTCAGCCCCAGCATTTT.

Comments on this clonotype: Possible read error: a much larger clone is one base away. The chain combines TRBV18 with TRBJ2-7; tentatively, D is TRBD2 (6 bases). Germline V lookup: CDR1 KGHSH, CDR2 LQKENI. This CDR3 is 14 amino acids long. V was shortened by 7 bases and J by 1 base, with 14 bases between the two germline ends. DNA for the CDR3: TGTGCCAGCTTACCGGCGGGAATATCCTACGAGCAGTACTTC. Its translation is CASLPAGISYEQYF.